These 8 T cell receptor beta chains were all obtained from the same sample, sequenced in a study of T-cell memory formation after mild COVID-19. MiXCR was run by TCRdb on the 5' RACE reads, yielding one entry per CDR3 protein. The sample has roughly 250,000 distinct CDR3 sequences; 16% are singletons. Source material: PBMCs or a T cell subset sorted from them (not recorded which). These receptors originate from a young man who had mild COVID-19 (a few samples of this study predate the infection). Cell type and time point are not known.

The chain uses TRBV12-3 or TRBV12-4 and TRBJ2-2; tentative D call: TRBD1 (6 bases). The germline V and J ends were trimmed by 2 bases and 5 bases, with 12 bases remaining between them. CDR3 size: 15 residues. The CDR3 here is CASSLSGVVTGELFF. CDR3 coding DNA: TGTGCCAGCAGTTTATCAGGGGTTGTAACCGGGGAGCTGTTTTTT.

The sample holds a few counts of this clonotype. This chain connects TRBV4-1 to TRBJ2-3, with TRBD2 matching over 7 bases. Looked up from germline, CDR1 is MGHRA and CDR2 is YSYEKL. The CDR3 has 14 amino acids. J gave up 4 bases and V 4 bases, and 5 bases lay outside the gene matches. The DNA for the CDR3 is TGCGCCAGCAGCCGGGGGGGATCAGCAGATACGCAGTATTTT. As protein: CASSRGGSADTQYF.

The chain recombines TRBV18 with TRBJ2-7, with D perhaps given as TRBD1 or TRBD2 (5 bases each). Germline lookup yields CDR1 KGHSH and CDR2 LQKENI. The CDR3 contains 13 residues. Trimming took 3 bases from V and 3 from J, leaving 9 bases between them. CDR3: CASSPGPLYEQYV. The CDR3 nucleotides read TGTGCCAGCTCACCGGGACCACTCTACGAGCAGTACGTC.

A few counts support this clonotype. The junction shows a germline mismatch at one end, possibly a read error. The J gene is TRBJ1-4, the V gene TRBV9, with 7 bases lining up with TRBD1. Germline lookup yields CDR1 SGDLS and CDR2 YYNGEE. There are 13 residues in the CDR3. The CDR3 here is CASSNGQDRSLLF. CDR3 nucleotides: TGTGCCAGCAGCAATGGACAGGACCGCTCCCTGCTTTTT.

This clonotype was observed a handful of times. The V gene is TRBV27, the J gene TRBJ1-5, with a possible D match to TRBD1 (5 bases). CDR1 and CDR2 from the germline V gene are MNHEY and SMNVEV (reference sequence). This CDR3 is built from 17 residues. V was trimmed by 5 bases and J by 11 bases, leaving 28 bases between them. CDR3 in amino acids: CASSPMGLLRQDMAQHF. CDR3 sequence (DNA): TGTGCCAGCAGTCCTATGGGGCTCTTGCGGCAGGACATGGCCCAGCATTTT.

The V call is TRBV4-3, the J call TRBJ2-7; D is possibly TRBD2 (5 bases). This CDR3 spans 16 amino acids. The V end was cut by 0 bases, the J end by 5 bases, with 17 bases between. CDR1 LGHNA and CDR2 YSLEER come from the germline V gene. The CDR3 region has the DNA TGCGCCAGCAGCCAAGATCAGAAAGGAACTAGGAACGAGCAGTACTTC. It encodes CASSQDQKGTRNEQYF.

The chain links TRBV7-2 to TRBJ1-2; D gene ambiguous. V was trimmed by 8 bases and J by 14 bases, leaving 24 bases between them. The length of the CDR3 is 13 residues. Germline V lookup: CDR1 SGHTA, CDR2 FQGNSA. DNA for the CDR3: TGTGCCAGCCGGCCGGGCGGGCTTTCGCTTTGGACCTTC. This translates into CASRPGGLSLWTF.

The sample holds one count of this clonotype. The gene calls are TRBV6-2 or TRBV6-3 and TRBJ1-1; D unclear. The V gene's germline CDR1 is MNHEY and CDR2 SVGEGT. Trimming removed 6 bases at V and 1 base at J, with 15 bases between. The CDR3 totals 15 residues. The CDR3 protein is CASRGIARENTEAFF. CDR3 bases: TGTGCCAGCAGGGGGATCGCCCGGGAGAACACTGAAGCTTTCTTT.